The present entry profiles one T cell receptor beta chain with its context. Produced via immunoSEQ multiplex PCR; TCRdb's table is partial and in-frame only. The sample consists of under 85,000 clones, 75% to 95% of them appearing once. The data stem from a study of T cell changes during pregnancy in multiple sclerosis. The CDR3 totals 15 residues. With 2 bases removed from V and 4 bases from J, the gap between germline ends came to 13 bases. Germline-derived CDR1 and CDR2 are SGHNT and YYREEE (reference sequence). The source is a female donor in good health, enrolled as a control in a pregnancy study. The sequencing used CD4+ T cells from peripheral blood mononuclear cells, collected in the third trimester of pregnancy. The chain carries TRBV5-4 and TRBJ1-5; D gene uncertain. The CDR3 coding sequence is TGTGCCAGCAGCTTTGGACGGGGTAAGAATCAGCCCCAGCATTTT. Translating it yields CASSFGRGKNQPQHF.